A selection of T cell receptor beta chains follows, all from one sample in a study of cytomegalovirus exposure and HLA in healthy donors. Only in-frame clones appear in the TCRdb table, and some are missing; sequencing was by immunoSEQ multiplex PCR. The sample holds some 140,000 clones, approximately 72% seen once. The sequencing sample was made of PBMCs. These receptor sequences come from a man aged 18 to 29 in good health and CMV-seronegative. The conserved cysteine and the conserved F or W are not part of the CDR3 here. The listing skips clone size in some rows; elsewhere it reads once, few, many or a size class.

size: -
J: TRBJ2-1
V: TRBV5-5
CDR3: ASSLKRLASYNEQF

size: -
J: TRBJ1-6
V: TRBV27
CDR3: ASSPTRSSHNSPLH

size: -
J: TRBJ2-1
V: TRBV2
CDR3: ASPHRLEYNEQF

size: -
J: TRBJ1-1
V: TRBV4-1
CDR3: ASSQEGGRLSEAF

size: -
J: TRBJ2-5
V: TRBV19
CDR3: ASNRGSQETQY

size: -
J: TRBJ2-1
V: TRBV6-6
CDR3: ASRQGGDSYNEQF

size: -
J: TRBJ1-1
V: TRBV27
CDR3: ASSLGQRRTEAF

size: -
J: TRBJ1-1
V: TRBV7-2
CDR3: ASSLSRVTEAF

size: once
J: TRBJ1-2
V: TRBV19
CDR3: ASSWDRAVYGYT

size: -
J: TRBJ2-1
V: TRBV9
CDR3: ASSDPPGAGTSYNEQF

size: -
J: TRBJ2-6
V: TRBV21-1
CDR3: ASSKESRDSGANVLT

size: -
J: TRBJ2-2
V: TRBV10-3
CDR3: AISEPYNTGELF

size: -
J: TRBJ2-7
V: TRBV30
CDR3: AWNPVNTYEQY

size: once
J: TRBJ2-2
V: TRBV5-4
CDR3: ASSLRGGGGGTGELF

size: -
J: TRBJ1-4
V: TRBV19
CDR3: ASSNRGLDEKLF

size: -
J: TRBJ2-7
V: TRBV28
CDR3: ASSLSGLSYEQY

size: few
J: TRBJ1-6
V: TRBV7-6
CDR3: ASSATLGQSPLH

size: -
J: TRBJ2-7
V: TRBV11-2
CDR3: ASSPSGLAGRY

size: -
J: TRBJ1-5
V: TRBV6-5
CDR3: ASSPRIGNQPQH

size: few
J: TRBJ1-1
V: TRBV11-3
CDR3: ASSSPPGTEAF

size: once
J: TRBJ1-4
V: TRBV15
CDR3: ATSREGRGLNEKLF

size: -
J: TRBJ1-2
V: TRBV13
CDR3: ASSFEPRGGGYGYT

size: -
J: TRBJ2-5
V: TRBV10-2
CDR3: ASSEQPGGSETQY

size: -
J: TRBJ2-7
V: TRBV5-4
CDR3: ASSPNGELAVYEQY

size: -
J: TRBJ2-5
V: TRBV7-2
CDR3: ASSPGGSRETQY

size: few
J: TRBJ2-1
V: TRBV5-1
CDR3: ASSLVPGRQGNNEQF

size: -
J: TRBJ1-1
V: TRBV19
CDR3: ASYRDNVNTEAF

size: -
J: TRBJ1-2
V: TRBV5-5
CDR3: ASSFRQGPLYGYT

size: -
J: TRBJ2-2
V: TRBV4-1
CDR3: ASSFGENTGELF

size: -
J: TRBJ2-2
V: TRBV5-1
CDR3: ASTALGANTGELF

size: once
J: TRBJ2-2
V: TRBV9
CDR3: ASSVAGETGELF

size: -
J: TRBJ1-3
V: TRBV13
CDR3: ASSLGGGDTIY

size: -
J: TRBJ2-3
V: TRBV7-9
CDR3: ASSTPGQGMDTQY

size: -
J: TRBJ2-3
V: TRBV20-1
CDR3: SATSTDTQY

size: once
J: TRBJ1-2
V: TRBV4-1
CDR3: ASSQEFGTGGLQLLGYT

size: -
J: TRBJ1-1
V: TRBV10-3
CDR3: ATTGTPENTEAF

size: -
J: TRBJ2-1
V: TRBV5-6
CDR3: ASSWSLAGNEQF

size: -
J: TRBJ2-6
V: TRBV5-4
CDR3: ASSFLSSGANGLT

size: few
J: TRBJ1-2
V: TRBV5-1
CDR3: ASSPDSWYGYT

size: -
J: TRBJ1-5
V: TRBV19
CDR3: ASSIKRSHSNQPQH

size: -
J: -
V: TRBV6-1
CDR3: ASSSRDSSYEQY

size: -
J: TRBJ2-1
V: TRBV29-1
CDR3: GVRGGANEQF

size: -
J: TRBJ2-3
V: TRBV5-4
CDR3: ASSRPSGSTDTQY

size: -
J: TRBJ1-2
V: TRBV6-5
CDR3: ASSLAGTGAGYT

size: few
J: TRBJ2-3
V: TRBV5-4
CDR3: ASRDSGDPTQY

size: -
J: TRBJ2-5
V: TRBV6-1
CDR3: ASSEEASGGNQETQY

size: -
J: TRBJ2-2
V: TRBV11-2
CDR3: ASSQLAGGWFGELF

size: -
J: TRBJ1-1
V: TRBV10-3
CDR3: AISESGAGPTEAF

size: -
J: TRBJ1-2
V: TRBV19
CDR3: ASSPLLRGQGTYGYT

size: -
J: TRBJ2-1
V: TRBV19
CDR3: ASSIQAVYNEQF